This is a list of T cell receptor beta chains from one sample in a study of immune evolution from preneoplasia to lung adenocarcinoma. Profiling relied on immunoSEQ multiplex PCR, and the TCRdb table lists in-frame clones only, not all of them. The sample yields 4,500 to 7,000 clones, approximately 79% seen once. Material: FFPE adjacent normal lung tissue. The receptors here all came from a person aged 65-85 years with lung adenocarcinoma. The CDR3 runs from the conserved cysteine through the conserved F or W. A D gene is named only where the DNA matches it firmly. The listing skips clone size in some rows; elsewhere it reads once, few, many or a size class.

>TRBV6-5|TRBJ2-5|-|-
TGTGCCAGCAGTCATGGGAGCGGGCAAGAGACCCAGTACTTC
CASSHGSGQETQYF
>TRBV30|TRBJ1-1|-|-
TGTGCCTGGAGTAACGGACCCAATGGTAGGGCTTTCTTT
CAWSNGPNGRAFF
>TRBV4-3|TRBJ2-2|few|-
TGCGCCAGCAGCTCTTCAGGCAACACCGGGGAGCTGTTTTTT
CASSSSGNTGELFF
>TRBV5-4|TRBJ2-7|few|TRBD2
TGTGCCAGCAGCTTGGAGCGGGAGGGAGACGAGCAGTACTTC
CASSLEREGDEQYF
>TRBV29-1|TRBJ2-5|-|TRBD1
TGCAGCGTGTCCCAGGGGGCAGAGACCCAGTACTTC
CSVSQGAETQYF
>TRBV28|TRBJ2-1|-|-
TGTGCCAGCAGTTTCTCGCCGTGGATCCCGAGGGATGAGCAGTTCTTC
CASSFSPWIPRDEQFF
>TRBV13|TRBJ1-5|-|-
TGTGCCAGCAGCTTCCGGGGTCAGCCCCAGCATTTT
CASSFRGQPQHF
>TRBV5-1|TRBJ2-5|-|-
TGCGCCAGCAGCTTGGCTGTGAACCAAGAGACCCAGTACTTC
CASSLAVNQETQYF
>TRBV30|TRBJ2-6|few|-
TGTGCCTGGAGGTCCGACGGATACCTCGGGGCCAACGTCCTGACTTTC
CAWRSDGYLGANVLTF
>TRBV7-9|TRBJ1-2|few|TRBD1
TGTGCCAGCTCCTCAGGGGACAGGGGTCGGTACGATGGCTACACCTTC
CASSSGDRGRYDGYTF
>TRBV6-5|TRBJ2-1|-|-
TGTGCCAGCAGTACGGGCACCCTCTCTGAGCAGTTCTTC
CASSTGTLSEQFF
>TRBV6-6|TRBJ2-6|-|TRBD2
TGTGCCAGCAGTGGAGCGGGAGCTGGGGCCAACGTCCTGACTTTC
CASSGAGAGANVLTF
>TRBV5-1|TRBJ2-1|-|TRBD1
TGCGCCAGCAGCCAAAAGACAGGGGGGGAGAATGAGCAGTTCTTC
CASSQKTGGENEQFF
>TRBV5-4|TRBJ2-7|-|TRBD2
TGTGCCAGCAGGCGGACTAGCGGAGCCTACGAGCAGTACTTC
CASRRTSGAYEQYF
>TRBV6-5|TRBJ2-1|once|-
TGTGCCAGCAGTTACTACGTCAGGGCCAATGAGCAGTTCTTC
CASSYYVRANEQFF
>TRBV14|TRBJ2-7|-|-
TGTGCCAGCAGCCCCTTTGCGGGGTACGAGCAGTACTTC
CASSPFAGYEQYF
>TRBV5-6|TRBJ2-1|few|-
TGTGCCAGCAGCCCGACACCCCACAATGAGCAGTTCTTC
CASSPTPHNEQFF
>TRBV7-9|TRBJ2-7|once|TRBD1
TGTGCCAGCAGCCAGGGACAGGGCGGAATATACGAGCAGTACTTC
CASSQGQGGIYEQYF
>TRBV19|TRBJ2-5|-|TRBD2
TGTGCCAGTAGTCCTAGCGGAGAGACCCAGTACTTC
CASSPSGETQYF
>TRBV30|TRBJ2-7|-|TRBD2
TGTGCCTGGAGCGGGCTAGCGGGGATCCCCAGGCAGTACTTC
CAWSGLAGIPRQYF
>TRBV28|TRBJ2-2|-|-
TGTGCCAGCAGTACACCCACCGGGGAGCTGTTTTTT
CASSTPTGELFF
>TRBV18|TRBJ2-7|-|-
TGTGCCAGCTCCCAAGAAGCGGGGACAGACTACGAGCAGTACTTC
CASSQEAGTDYEQYF
>TRBV27|TRBJ2-5|-|-
TGTGCCAGCAGTTTAACGGGTGAGACCCAGTACTTC
CASSLTGETQYF
>TRBV18|TRBJ2-1|-|-
TGTGCCAGCACCGACCCCCCCAATGAGCAGTTCTTC
CASTDPPNEQFF
>TRBV30|TRBJ1-1|-|-
TGTGCCTGGAGAGTGCAATTTGGGATGAACACTGAAGCTTTCTTT
CAWRVQFGMNTEAFF
>TRBV30|TRBJ1-1|-|-
TGTGCCTGGAGCCCGTTGTGGTACAGTAGAGTGGCTTTCTTT
CAWSPLWYSRVAFF
>TRBV14|TRBJ1-5|-|TRBD1
TGTGCCAGCAGCCAAGATCCCCGGATACAGGGGCATTTTTATCAGCCCCAGCATTTT
CASSQDPRIQGHFYQPQHF
>TRBV7-9|TRBJ2-1|-|-
TGTGCCAGCAGCTTAGGGATCGTAGGGAATGAGCAGTTCTTC
CASSLGIVGNEQFF
>TRBV7-9|TRBJ2-2|-|-
TGTGCCAGCAGCTTCTTAACCCAACGTAGCACCGGGGAGCTGTTTTTT
CASSFLTQRSTGELFF
>TRBV5-1|TRBJ1-2|-|TRBD1
TGCGCCAGCAGCCTAGACAGGGGTTATGGCTACACCTTC
CASSLDRGYGYTF
>TRBV7-9|TRBJ2-1|-|TRBD2
TGTGCCAGCAGCCAGCAGCAGGGGACTAGCGGCGGTGAGCAGTTCTTC
CASSQQQGTSGGEQFF
>TRBV9|TRBJ2-3|-|TRBD2
TGTGCCAGCAGCGATCTCGGGGGGGATTCAGATACGCAGTATTTT
CASSDLGGDSDTQYF
>TRBV6-5|TRBJ1-5|-|-
TGTGCCAGCAGTTACGGGGGGGGTCAGCCCCAGCATTTT
CASSYGGGQPQHF
>TRBV6-5|TRBJ1-2|large|-
TGTGCCAGCAGTTCCTCCGGCGGGCGCGGCTACACCTTC
CASSSSGGRGYTF
>TRBV5-1|TRBJ2-5|once|-
TGCGCCAGCAGCTCGATAGGGGACCAAGAGACCCAGTACTTC
CASSSIGDQETQYF
>TRBV2|TRBJ1-1|-|-
TGTGCCAGCGCGGGAGGGCTTTCGAACACTGAAGCTTTCTTT
CASAGGLSNTEAFF
>TRBV12-5|TRBJ2-3|-|TRBD2
TGTGCTAGTGGCAACACTAGCGGGAGGGCCGATACGCAGTATTTT
CASGNTSGRADTQYF